This T cell receptor (beta chain) was found in a study of T cell responses to AZD1222 COVID-19 vaccine. Findings and limits, study-wide: Seropositive status at baseline applied to only five or six AZD1222 recipients. Spike was spanned by vaccine-associated CD4 TCRs, with dominance at 160-218 and 743-854. Females made up more of the donors, who were largely white British, and clonal diversity may have come out too low. Variant regions that are unmutated are reportedly the target of nearly half of spike-specific TCRs.

A remark on this clone: What it recognizes is unknown.

Profiled with immunoSEQ multiplex PCR; TCRdb holds only in-frame clones, not every one. The sample has about 83,000 clones; around 89% are singletons. CDR1 and CDR2 (germline): SGHTA, FQGNSA. Trimming removed 1 base at V and 2 bases at J, with 11 bases between. The CDR3 runs to 15 residues. The sample in question was peripheral blood, obtained on day 0 of MenACWY control vaccination. The receptor was isolated from an adult in good health. J is TRBJ1-2 and V is TRBV7-2, with D possibly TRBD1 on 5 matching bases. CDR3 coding DNA: TGTGCCAGCAGCTTAGTAGGGGCTTGGAACTATGGCTACACCTTC. Residues: CASSLVGAWNYGYTF.